This T cell receptor beta chain was recorded in a study of blood T cell repertoires in COVID-19. Turning to the study itself: The samples span acute and convalescent COVID-19 from the United States, Italy and Spain. T cells, B-cell-depleted T cells, or PBMCs provided the cDNA or gDNA that served as material.

How the authors handled the data: By means of reference gene primer amplification, nucleated cell counts were estimated. Profiling relied on immunoSEQ multiplex PCR, and the TCRdb table lists in-frame clones only, not all of them. From that table come the V and J calls and clone size; the DNA was used to work out D and trimming. The sample has roughly 110,000 clones; approximately 80% are singletons. Seattle's enrolled individuals joined amid active infection and were then monitored longitudinally. The CDR3 extends over 19 amino acids. V was shortened by 4 bases and J by 3 bases, with 26 bases between the two germline ends. In germline, CDR1 is SGHKS, CDR2 YYEKEE (reference sequence).

This TCR was recovered from a man of 80 years or more with COVID-19, enrolled during active disease. This chain links TRBV5-5 with TRBJ2-1; possibly TRBD2 for D (6 bases). Input material: peripheral blood. Here the CDR3 reads CASSRIRDSSPFYYNEQFF. The CDR3 DNA follows: TGTGCCAGCAGCCGAATCCGGGACTCCTCCCCGTTTTACTACAATGAGCAGTTCTTC.